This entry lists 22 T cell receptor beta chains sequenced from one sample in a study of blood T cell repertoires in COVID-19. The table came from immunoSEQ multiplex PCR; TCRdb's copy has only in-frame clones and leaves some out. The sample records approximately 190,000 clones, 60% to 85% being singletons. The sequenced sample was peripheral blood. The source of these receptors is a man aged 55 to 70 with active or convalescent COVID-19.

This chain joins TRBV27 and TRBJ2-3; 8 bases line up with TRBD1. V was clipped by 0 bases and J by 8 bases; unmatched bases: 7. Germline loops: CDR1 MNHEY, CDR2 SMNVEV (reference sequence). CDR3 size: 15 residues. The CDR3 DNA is TGTGCCAGCAGTTTATCGGGCAGGGGGCGAGGTACGCAGTATTTT. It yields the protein CASSLSGRGRGTQYF.

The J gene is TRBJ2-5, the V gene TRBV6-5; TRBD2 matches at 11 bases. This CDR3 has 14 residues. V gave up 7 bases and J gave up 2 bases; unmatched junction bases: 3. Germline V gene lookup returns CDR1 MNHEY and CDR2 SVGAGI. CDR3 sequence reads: CASIAGGGQETQYF. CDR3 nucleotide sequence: TGTGCCAGCATAGCGGGAGGGGGACAAGAGACCCAGTACTTC.

This CDR3 reads CASTPGQSGKNIQYF. In DNA form, the CDR3 reads TGTGCCAGCACCCCGGGACAGTCCGGGAAAAACATTCAGTACTTC. V gene TRBV7-2 combines with J gene TRBJ2-4; 7 nucleotides align to TRBD1. The CDR3 has 15 amino acids. Per germline, CDR1 SGHTA and CDR2 FQGNSA. The ends lost 7 bases at V and 4 bases at J; junction bases unmatched: 10.

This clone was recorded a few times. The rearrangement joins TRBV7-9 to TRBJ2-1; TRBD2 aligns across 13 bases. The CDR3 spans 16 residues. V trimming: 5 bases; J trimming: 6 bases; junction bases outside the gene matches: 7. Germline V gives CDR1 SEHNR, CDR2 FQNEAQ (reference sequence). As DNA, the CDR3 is TGTGCCAGCAGCCTGAGGACTAGCGGGAGAGGCAATGAGCAGTTCTTC. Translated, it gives CASSLRTSGRGNEQFF.

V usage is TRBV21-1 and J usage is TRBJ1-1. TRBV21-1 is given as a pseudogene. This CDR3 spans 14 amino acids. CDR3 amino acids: CASSKGLTDTEAFF. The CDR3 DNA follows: TGTGCCAGCAGCAAAGGACTGACGGACACTGAAGCTTTCTTT.

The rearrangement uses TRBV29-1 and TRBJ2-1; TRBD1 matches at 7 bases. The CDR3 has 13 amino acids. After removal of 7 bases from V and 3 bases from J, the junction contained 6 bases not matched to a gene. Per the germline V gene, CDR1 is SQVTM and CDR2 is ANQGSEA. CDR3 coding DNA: TGCAGCGGGGCCGGGACAGACTACAATGAGCAGTTCTTC. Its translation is CSGAGTDYNEQFF.

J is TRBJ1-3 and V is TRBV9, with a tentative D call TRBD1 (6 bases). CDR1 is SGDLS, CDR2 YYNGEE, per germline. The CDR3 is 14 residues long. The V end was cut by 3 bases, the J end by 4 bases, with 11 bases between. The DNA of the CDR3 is TGTGCCAGCAGCGCCTACAGGGCCGGAAACACCATATATTTT. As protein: CASSAYRAGNTIYF.

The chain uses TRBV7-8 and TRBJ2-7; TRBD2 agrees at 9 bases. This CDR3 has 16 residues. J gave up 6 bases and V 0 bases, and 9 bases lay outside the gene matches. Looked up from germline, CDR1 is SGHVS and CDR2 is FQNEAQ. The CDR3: CASSLAQPGLAIEQYF. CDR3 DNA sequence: TGTGCCAGCAGCTTAGCCCAGCCCGGACTAGCGATCGAGCAGTACTTC. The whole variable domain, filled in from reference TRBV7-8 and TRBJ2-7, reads GAGVSQSPRYKVAKRGQDVALRCDPISGHVSLFWYQQALGQGPEFLTYFQNEAQLDKSGLPSDRFFAERPEGSVSTLKIQRTQQEDSAVYLCASSLAQPGLAIEQYFGPGTRLTVT.

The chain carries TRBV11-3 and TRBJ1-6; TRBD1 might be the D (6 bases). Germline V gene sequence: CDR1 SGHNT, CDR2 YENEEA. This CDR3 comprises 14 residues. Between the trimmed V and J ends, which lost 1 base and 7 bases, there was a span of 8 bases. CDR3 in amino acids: CASSLGQENSPLHF. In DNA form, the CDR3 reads TGTGCCAGCAGCTTAGGACAGGAGAATTCACCCCTCCACTTT.

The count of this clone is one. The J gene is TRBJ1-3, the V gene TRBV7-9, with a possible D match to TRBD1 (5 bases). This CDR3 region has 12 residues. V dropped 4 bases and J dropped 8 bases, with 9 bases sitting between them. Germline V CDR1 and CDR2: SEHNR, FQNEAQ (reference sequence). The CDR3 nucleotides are TGTGCCAGCAGCTCGGGGGTTGACACCATATATTTT. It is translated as CASSSGVDTIYF.

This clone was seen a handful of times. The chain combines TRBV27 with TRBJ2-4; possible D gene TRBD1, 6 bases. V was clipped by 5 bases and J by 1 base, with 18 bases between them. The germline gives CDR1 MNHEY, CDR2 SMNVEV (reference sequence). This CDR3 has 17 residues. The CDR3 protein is CASSVFRGPGAKNIQYF. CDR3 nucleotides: TGTGCCAGCAGTGTATTCAGGGGCCCTGGGGCCAAAAACATTCAGTACTTC.

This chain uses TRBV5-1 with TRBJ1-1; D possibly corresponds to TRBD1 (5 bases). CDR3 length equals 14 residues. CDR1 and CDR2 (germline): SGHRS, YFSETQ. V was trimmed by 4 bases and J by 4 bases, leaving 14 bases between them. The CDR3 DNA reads TGCGCCAGCAGCCTCGGGGGTAGTACCACTGAAGCTTTCTTT. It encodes CASSLGGSTTEAFF.

The CDR3: CASSLDRNTEAFF. Here the CDR3 DNA reads TGTGCCAGCAGCTTAGACAGAAACACTGAAGCTTTCTTT. The V gene is TRBV5-5, the J gene TRBJ1-1; D might be TRBD1 (5 bases). The V end was cut by 2 bases, the J end by 2 bases, with 7 bases between. The CDR3 runs to 13 residues. Germline CDR1 is SGHKS and CDR2 is YYEKEE (reference sequence).

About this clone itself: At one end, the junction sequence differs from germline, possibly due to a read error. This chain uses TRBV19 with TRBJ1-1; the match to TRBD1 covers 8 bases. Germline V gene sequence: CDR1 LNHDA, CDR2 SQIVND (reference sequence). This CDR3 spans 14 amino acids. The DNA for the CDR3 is TGTGCCAGTAGTCTAGACAGGGGGAACACTGAAGCTTTCTTT. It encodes CASSLDRGNTEAFF.

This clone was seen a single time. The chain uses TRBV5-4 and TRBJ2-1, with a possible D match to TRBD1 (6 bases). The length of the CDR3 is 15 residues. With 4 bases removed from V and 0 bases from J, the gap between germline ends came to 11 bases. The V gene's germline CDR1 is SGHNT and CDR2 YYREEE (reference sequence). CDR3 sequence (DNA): TGTGCCAGCAGCCCTAGGACAGTCTCCTACAATGAGCAGTTCTTC. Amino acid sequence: CASSPRTVSYNEQFF.

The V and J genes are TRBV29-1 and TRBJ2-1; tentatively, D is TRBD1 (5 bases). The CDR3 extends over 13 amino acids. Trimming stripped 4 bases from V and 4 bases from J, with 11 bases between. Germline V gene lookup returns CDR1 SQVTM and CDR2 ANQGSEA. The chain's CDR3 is CSVVAGRYNEQFF. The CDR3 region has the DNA TGCAGCGTTGTGGCAGGGCGGTACAATGAGCAGTTCTTC.

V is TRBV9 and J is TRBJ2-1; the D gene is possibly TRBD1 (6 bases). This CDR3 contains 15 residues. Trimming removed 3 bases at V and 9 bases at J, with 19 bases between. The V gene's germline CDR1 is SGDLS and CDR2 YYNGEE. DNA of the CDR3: TGTGCCAGCAGCGCCCAAATCAGGACAGTCTCTGAGCAGTTCTTC. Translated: CASSAQIRTVSEQFF. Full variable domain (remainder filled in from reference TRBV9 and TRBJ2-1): DSGVTQTPKHLITATGQRVTLRCSPRSGDLSVYWYQQSLDQGLQFLIQYYNGEERAKGNILERFSAQQFPDLHSELNLSSLELGDSALYFCASSAQIRTVSEQFFGPGTRLTVL.

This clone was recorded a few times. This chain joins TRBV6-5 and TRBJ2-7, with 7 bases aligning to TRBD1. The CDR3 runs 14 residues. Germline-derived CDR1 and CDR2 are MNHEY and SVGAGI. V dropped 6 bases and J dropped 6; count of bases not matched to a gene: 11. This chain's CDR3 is CASSSMYRGSEQYF. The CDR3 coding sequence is TGTGCCAGCAGCTCCATGTACAGGGGTTCCGAGCAGTACTTC.

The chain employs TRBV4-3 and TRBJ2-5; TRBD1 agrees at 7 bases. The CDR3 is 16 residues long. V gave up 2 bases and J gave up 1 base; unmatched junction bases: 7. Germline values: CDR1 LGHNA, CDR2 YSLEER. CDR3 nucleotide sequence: TGCGCCAGCAGCCAAAATCCGACAGGGTTCCAAGAGACCCAGTACTTC. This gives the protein CASSQNPTGFQETQYF.

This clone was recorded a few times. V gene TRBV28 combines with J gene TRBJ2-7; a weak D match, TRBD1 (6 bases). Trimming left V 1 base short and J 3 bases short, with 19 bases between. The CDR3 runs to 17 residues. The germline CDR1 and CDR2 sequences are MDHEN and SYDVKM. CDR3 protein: CASSLLDSSSQYYEQYF. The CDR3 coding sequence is TGTGCCAGCAGTTTATTGGACAGTTCCTCCCAATACTACGAGCAGTACTTC.

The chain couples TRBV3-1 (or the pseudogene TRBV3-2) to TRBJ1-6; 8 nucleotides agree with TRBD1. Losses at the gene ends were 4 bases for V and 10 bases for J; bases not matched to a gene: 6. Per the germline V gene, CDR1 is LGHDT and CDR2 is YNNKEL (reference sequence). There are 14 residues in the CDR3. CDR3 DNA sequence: TGTGCCAGCAGCCCCGCAGGGGACAGGTCACCCCTCCACTTT. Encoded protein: CASSPAGDRSPLHF.

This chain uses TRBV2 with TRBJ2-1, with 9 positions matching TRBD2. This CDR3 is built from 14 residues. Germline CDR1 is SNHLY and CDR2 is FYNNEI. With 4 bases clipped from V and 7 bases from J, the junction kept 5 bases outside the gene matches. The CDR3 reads CASSGGLALNEQFF. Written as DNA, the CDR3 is TGTGCCAGCAGTGGCGGACTAGCGCTGAATGAGCAGTTCTTC.